These 16 T cell receptor beta chains originate from one sample sequenced in a study of PD-1 blockade in classical Hodgkin lymphoma. Profiling relied on immunoSEQ multiplex PCR, and the TCRdb table lists in-frame clones only, not all of them. This table holds around 4,500 clones, more than 75% found once. Patients all relapsed after autologous stem cell transplantation, and there was variation in brentuximab vedotin exposure. Investigators isolated CD4+ T cells from thawed PBMCs through magnetic negative selection. The input for sequencing was CD4+ T cells from blood, taken at baseline. Receptors were obtained from a human donor with classical Hodgkin lymphoma.

V and J are TRBV28 and TRBJ1-4, with D unclear. Germline assignment: CDR1 MDHEN and CDR2 SYDVKM. This CDR3 has 14 residues. V dropped 6 bases and J dropped 3 bases, with 11 bases sitting between them. CDR3 loop: CASSSGYPNEKLFF. CDR3 in DNA: TGTGCCAGCAGCTCGGGATATCCTAATGAAAAACTGTTTTTT.

Written as DNA, the CDR3 is TGTGCCTGGAAGACCCAGATTTTTGGCAACACTGAAGCTTTCTTT. It codes for CAWKTQIFGNTEAFF. V and J are TRBV30 and TRBJ1-1; D remains unclear. Trimming took 4 bases from V and 2 from J, leaving 17 bases between them. The germline V gene encodes CDR1 GTSNPN and CDR2 SVGIG (reference sequence). The CDR3 spans 15 residues.

In DNA, the CDR3 is TGCGCCAGCAGTGAGCTAGGGACAGGGTTTTACAATGAGCAGTTCTTC. This sequence encodes CASSELGTGFYNEQFF. The chain has TRBV10-1 and TRBJ2-1; 9 positions match TRBD1. The germline gives CDR1 WNHNN, CDR2 SYGVQD (reference sequence). This CDR3 is 16 amino acids long. Trimming at V came to 2 bases and at J to 4 bases, leaving 6 bases not matched to a gene.

This chain joins TRBV11-2 and TRBJ1-5, with D perhaps TRBD1 (6 bases). This CDR3 region has 15 residues. Germline V gives CDR1 SGHAT, CDR2 FQNNGV. V was cut by 6 bases and J by 6 bases, with 18 bases left in between. The CDR3 DNA follows: TGTGCCAGCAGTCCTACAGGGCTATTGGGTCAGCCCCAGCATTTT. Translation: CASSPTGLLGQPQHF.

The chain combines TRBV6-5 with TRBJ1-2; 7 bases agree with TRBD1. The germline CDR1 and CDR2 sequences are MNHEY and SVGAGI. The CDR3 runs 16 residues. With 0 bases clipped from V and 8 bases from J, the junction kept 12 bases outside the gene matches. The CDR3 loop reads CASSYSGMTGNAGYTF. CDR3 coding DNA: TGTGCCAGCAGTTACTCGGGTATGACAGGGAATGCGGGCTACACCTTC.

The chain employs TRBV30 and TRBJ2-1; D might be TRBD2 (5 bases). The CDR3 covers 14 residues. Germline V CDR1 and CDR2: GTSNPN, SVGIG (reference sequence). The V and J ends lost 0 bases and 2 bases respectively, with 8 bases between them. CDR3 amino acids: CAWSVLATYNEQFF. CDR3 coding DNA: TGTGCCTGGAGTGTGCTAGCCACCTACAATGAGCAGTTCTTC.

V and J are TRBV11-2 and TRBJ2-7; 7 positions agree with TRBD1. Trimming at V came to 7 bases and at J to 1 base, leaving 10 bases not matched to a gene. This CDR3 comprises 15 residues. CDR1 and CDR2 (germline): SGHAT, FQNNGV. The CDR3 sequence is CASTWTGTASYEQYF. CDR3 DNA: TGTGCCAGCACCTGGACCGGGACAGCATCCTACGAGCAGTACTTC.

The genes are TRBV19 and TRBJ1-2; 10 nucleotides match TRBD1. The CDR3 spans 15 residues. V trimming: 6 bases; J trimming: 0 bases; junction bases outside the gene matches: 4. Per germline, CDR1 LNHDA and CDR2 SQIVND (reference sequence). The CDR3: CASRTGGATNYGYTF. The CDR3 region has the DNA TGTGCCAGTAGGACAGGGGGCGCGACTAACTATGGCTACACCTTC.

The chain recombines TRBV27 with TRBJ2-7; D tentatively reads TRBD1 or TRBD2 (6 bases each). The CDR3 is 15 amino acids. V was cut by 1 base and J by 7 bases, with 17 bases left in between. The germline gives CDR1 MNHEY, CDR2 SMNVEV (reference sequence). CDR3 nucleotide sequence: TGTGCCAGCAGTTTATGGGGGGCGCGGGTCGGTGAGCAGTACTTC. Amino acids: CASSLWGARVGEQYF.

The chain combines TRBV5-1 with TRBJ2-7, with D maybe TRBD2 (6 bases). Deletions cut 4 bases from V and 0 bases from J, with 11 bases between. The germline gives CDR1 SGHRS, CDR2 YFSETQ. The CDR3 sequence is 14 residues long. The CDR3 loop reads CASSGSGRSYEQYF. In DNA, the CDR3 is TGCGCCAGCAGCGGGAGCGGGCGCTCCTACGAGCAGTACTTC.

The chain links TRBV19 to TRBJ2-7, with no clear D. Germline V gene sequence: CDR1 LNHDA, CDR2 SQIVND (reference sequence). The CDR3 is 13 amino acids. Trimming removed 2 bases from V and 2 bases from J, with 7 bases in between. CDR3 sequence: CASSITWTYEQYF. CDR3 nucleotides: TGTGCCAGTAGTATAACTTGGACCTACGAGCAGTACTTC.

V is TRBV6-4 and J is TRBJ2-3, with 10 bases that match TRBD2. Germline V gene lookup returns CDR1 MRHNA and CDR2 SNTAGT. There are 16 residues in the CDR3. With 3 bases clipped from V and 2 bases from J, the junction kept 5 bases outside the gene matches. The CDR3 region is CASSESTSGDTDTQYF. Here the CDR3 DNA reads TGTGCCAGCAGTGAAAGTACTAGCGGGGACACAGATACGCAGTATTTT.

The table lists this clone with a few counts. CDR3 loop: CASRWGNTIYF. The CDR3 nucleotides are TGTGCCAGCCGCTGGGGAAACACCATATATTTT. The chain has TRBV6-5 and TRBJ1-3; no clear D. Germline CDR1 is MNHEY and CDR2 is SVGAGI. Trimming removed 8 bases at V and 4 bases at J, with 6 bases between. The CDR3 totals 11 residues.

The V call is TRBV18, the J call TRBJ1-1; 9 positions agree with TRBD1. V lost 6 bases, J lost 1 base, and 12 bases stayed unmatched. The CDR3 has 17 residues. Germline-derived CDR1 and CDR2 are KGHSH and LQKENI. The CDR3 spells CASSHRTGGIGNTEAFF. The CDR3 DNA reads TGTGCCAGCTCCCATCGAACAGGGGGCATTGGGAACACTGAAGCTTTCTTT.

This clone has just a few counts. V usage is TRBV19 and J usage is TRBJ1-1; D unclear. V was trimmed by 8 bases and J by 3 bases, leaving 16 bases between them. The CDR3 covers 14 residues. Germline CDR1 is LNHDA and CDR2 is SQIVND (reference sequence). The chain's CDR3 is CASGVTERYTEAFF. CDR3 bases: TGTGCCAGTGGTGTCACGGAACGGTACACTGAAGCTTTCTTT.

This chain connects TRBV4-1 to TRBJ2-1; 7 bases map to TRBD1. This CDR3 contains 15 residues. J was trimmed by 8 bases and V by 4 bases; bases with no gene match: 11. Looked up from germline, CDR1 is MGHRA and CDR2 is YSYEKL. CDR3 DNA sequence: TGCGCCAGCAGCCTGGAGGACAGGCTAATCCATGAGCAGTTCTTC. Translating gives CASSLEDRLIHEQFF.